The clone carrying this TCR beta chain appeared a single time. This specimen belongs to a study of blood T cell repertoires in COVID-19. On the study more broadly: The samples span acute and convalescent COVID-19 from the United States, Italy and Spain. PBMCs, B-cell-depleted T cells, or T cells were the source of the cDNA or gDNA that made up the material.

How the authors handled the data: Nucleated cell number was recorded as an estimate derived from reference gene primer amplification. Assay: immunoSEQ multiplex PCR; the TCRdb copy retains only in-frame clones and omits some. V, J and clone size are taken as reported in that table, and D and trimming were inferred from the DNA itself. The sample lists some 66,000 clones; roughly three quarters were seen once. Trimming shortened V by 3 bases and J by 3 bases, and 5 bases separated the two germline ends. Germline CDR1 reads ENHRY; CDR2 reads SYGVKD. The CDR3 is 12 residues long. The sequence was collected from a woman older than 75 with acute or convalescent COVID-19. The gene calls are TRBV10-3 and TRBJ1-1, with D hard to call. The material sequenced was peripheral blood. CDR3 nucleotides: TGTGCCATCAGTGACTATGACACTGAAGCTTTCTTT. Protein product: CAISDYDTEAFF.